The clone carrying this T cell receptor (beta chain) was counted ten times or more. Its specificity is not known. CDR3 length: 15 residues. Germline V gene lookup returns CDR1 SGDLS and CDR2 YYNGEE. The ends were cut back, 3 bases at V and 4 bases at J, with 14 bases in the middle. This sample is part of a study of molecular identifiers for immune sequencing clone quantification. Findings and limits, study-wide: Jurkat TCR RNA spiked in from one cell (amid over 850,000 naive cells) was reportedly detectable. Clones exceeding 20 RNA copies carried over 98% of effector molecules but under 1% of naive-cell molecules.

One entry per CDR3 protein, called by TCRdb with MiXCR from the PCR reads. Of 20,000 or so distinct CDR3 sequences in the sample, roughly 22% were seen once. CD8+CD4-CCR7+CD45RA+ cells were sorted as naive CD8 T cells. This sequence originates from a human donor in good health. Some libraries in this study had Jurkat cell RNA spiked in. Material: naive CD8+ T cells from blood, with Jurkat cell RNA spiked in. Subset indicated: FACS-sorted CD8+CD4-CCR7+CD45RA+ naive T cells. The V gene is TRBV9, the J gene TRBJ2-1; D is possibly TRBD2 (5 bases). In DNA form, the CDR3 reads TGTGCCAGCAGCGGCCCCGGAGGACGATACAATGAGCAGTTCTTC. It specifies CASSGPGGRYNEQFF.